This T cell receptor beta chain was recovered during a study of T-cell reconstitution after alpha-beta-depleted transplantation in children. This clonotype has ten or more counts. The authors prepared the TCRbeta library with unique molecular identifiers. TCRdb redid the calling of the PCR reads with MiXCR, one entry per CDR3 protein. The sample includes some 490,000 distinct CDR3 sequences, roughly an eighth of them seen just once. The specimen was PBMCs from the stem cell graft donor, collected from the stem cell graft. This receptor was obtained from a human donor who donated a stem cell graft to a child with combined immunodeficiency.

In DNA form, the CDR3 reads TGTGCCAGCAGCCTCCAGGGGTCCCCTGGAAACACCATATATTTT. Its protein is CASSLQGSPGNTIYF. The rearrangement joins TRBV7-9 to TRBJ1-3; D is perhaps TRBD1 (6 bases). The CDR3 is 15 amino acids. The ends were cut back, 5 bases at V and 2 bases at J, with 13 bases in the middle. Germline loops: CDR1 SEHNR, CDR2 FQNEAQ (reference sequence).